Listed below are T cell receptor beta chains from one sample, sequenced in a study of OX40 agonist ivuxolimab in advanced cancers. The protocol was immunoSEQ multiplex PCR, while the TCRdb copy is restricted to in-frame clones and leaves out a portion. The table has approximately 94,000 clones, approximately 89% seen once. The material was CD4+ or CD8+ T cells sorted from blood, obtained in a trial of the OX40 agonist ivuxolimab. The receptors here all came from an adult with an advanced solid tumor such as melanoma, head and neck, liver or kidney cancer. Both conserved end residues are part of each CDR3. A D gene is named only where the DNA matches it firmly. Not every row has a clone size; where given, it reads once, few, many or a size class.

CDR3aa | CDR3nt | j_gene | abundance | v_gene | d_gene
CASSLVRAGTYEQYF | TGCGCCAGCAGCTTGGTGAGGGCAGGTACCTACGAGCAGTACTTC | TRBJ2-7 | - | TRBV5-1 | -
CASSPQTSGRGTGELFF | TGTGCCAGCAGCCCTCAGACTAGCGGGAGAGGGACCGGGGAGCTGTTTTTT | TRBJ2-2 | - | TRBV7-2 | TRBD2
CASSSRHRGGEKLFF | TGTGCCAGCAGCTCCCGCCACAGGGGAGGGGAAAAACTGTTTTTT | TRBJ1-4 | - | TRBV5-5 | TRBD1
CASSYGTGGYEQYF | TGTGCCAGCAGTTACGGGACAGGGGGATACGAGCAGTACTTC | TRBJ2-7 | - | TRBV6-6 | TRBD1
CASSLVESTTAFF | TGTGCCAGCAGCTTAGTAGAGTCGACCACGGCTTTCTTT | TRBJ1-1 | - | TRBV7-9 | -
CASSVGGAREQYF | TGTGCCAGCAGTGTAGGCGGGGCGCGCGAGCAGTACTTC | TRBJ2-7 | few | TRBV2 | -
CASSLGSGLVGEQYF | TGTGCCAGCAGCTTAGGTTCGGGACTAGTCGGGGAGCAGTACTTC | TRBJ2-7 | - | TRBV11-3 | TRBD2
CASIKSGPVTGELFF | TGTGCCAGCATTAAATCGGGACCCGTGACAGGGGAGCTGTTTTTT | TRBJ2-2 | - | TRBV28 | -
CASSLRQGYSSGANVLTF | TGCGCCAGCAGCTTAAGACAGGGTTATTCCTCTGGGGCCAACGTCCTGACTTTC | TRBJ2-6 | once | TRBV5-1 | TRBD1
CASSLVGGRGRYEQYF | TGTGCCAGCAGCTTAGTTGGCGGGAGGGGAAGGTACGAGCAGTACTTC | TRBJ2-7 | - | TRBV11-2 | TRBD2
CASTDPGTQGSPLHF | TGTGCCAGCACAGATCCCGGGACCCAGGGGTCACCCCTCCACTTT | TRBJ1-6 | - | TRBV28 | -
CARSSFRQNKGQETQYF | TGTGCCAGATCCAGTTTTCGACAGAACAAGGGGCAAGAGACCCAGTACTTC | TRBJ2-5 | once | TRBV27 | -
CASTPDSSYGYTF | TGTGCCAGTACCCCGGACAGCTCTTATGGCTACACCTTC | TRBJ1-2 | - | TRBV19 | -
CASSPSGGLGNQPQHF | TGTGCCAGCAGTCCCAGTGGGGGTTTAGGGAATCAGCCCCAGCATTTT | TRBJ1-5 | - | TRBV28 | -
CASSNRAADGYTF | TGTGCCAGTAGTAATCGGGCGGCGGATGGCTACACCTTC | TRBJ1-2 | - | TRBV19 | -
CASSLVRAGGPYEQYF | TGCGCCAGCAGCTTGGTGAGGGCGGGAGGGCCCTACGAGCAGTACTTC | TRBJ2-7 | - | TRBV5-1 | TRBD2
CASSLGGINTGELFF | TGTGCCAGCAGCTTGGGGGGCATAAACACCGGGGAGCTGTTTTTT | TRBJ2-2 | - | TRBV7-9 | -
CATSRGTRVSTQYF | TGTGCCACCAGCAGAGGTACTAGAGTCAGTACCCAGTACTTC | TRBJ2-5 | - | TRBV15 | -
CASSLRRKETLYSNQPQHF | TGTGCCAGCAGCTTAAGAAGGAAAGAGACCCTATATAGCAATCAGCCCCAGCATTTT | TRBJ1-5 | - | TRBV7-6 | -
CASSPSRHSYEQYF | TGTGCCAGCAGCCCCTCAAGGCACTCCTACGAGCAGTACTTC | TRBJ2-7 | once | TRBV6-5 | -
CASSLDKVSYGYTF | TGTGCCAGCAGCTTAGATAAAGTCTCCTATGGCTACACCTTC | TRBJ1-2 | - | TRBV7-2 | -
CASSLSGYEQYF | TGTGCCAGCAGCTTATCCGGGTACGAGCAGTACTTC | TRBJ2-7 | - | TRBV11-3 | -
CASSLGQNEQFF | TGTGCCAGCAGCTTGGGACAGAATGAGCAGTTCTTC | TRBJ2-1 | once | TRBV11-3 | TRBD1
CASSLLLAGEDTQYF | TGTGCCAGCAGTTTACTGCTAGCGGGAGAGGATACGCAGTATTTT | TRBJ2-3 | - | TRBV28 | TRBD2
CASSSSGRYVYEQYF | TGTGCCAGTAGTTCTTCAGGGCGCTACGTATACGAGCAGTACTTC | TRBJ2-7 | - | TRBV19 | -
CASSLSNWGETEQYF | TGTGCCAGCAGTTTATCGAATTGGGGGGAGACCGAGCAGTACTTC | TRBJ2-7 | - | TRBV27 | -
CSARGPYEQYF | TGCAGTGCTAGAGGACCCTACGAGCAGTACTTC | TRBJ2-7 | - | TRBV20-1 | -
CSVALAGSYNEQFF | TGCAGCGTAGCACTAGCGGGGTCCTACAATGAGCAGTTCTTC | TRBJ2-1 | - | TRBV29-1 | TRBD2
CASSQSSVGQKDYGYTF | TGCGCCAGCAGTCAATCTTCAGTTGGACAGAAGGACTATGGCTACACCTTC | TRBJ1-2 | - | TRBV23-1 | -
CASSLGTGDTEAFF | TGCGCCAGCAGCTTGGGGACAGGGGACACTGAAGCTTTCTTT | TRBJ1-1 | - | TRBV5-1 | TRBD1
CASSLLGGSEQYF | TGTGCCAGCAGCTTACTGGGCGGGAGCGAGCAGTACTTC | TRBJ2-7 | - | TRBV7-9 | TRBD2
CASSLGTEETQYF | TGTGCCAGCAGCTTAGGGACAGAAGAGACCCAGTACTTC | TRBJ2-5 | - | TRBV7-3 | TRBD1
CASSQDRWQAYGYTF | TGCGCCAGCAGCCAAGATCGGTGGCAGGCTTATGGCTACACCTTC | TRBJ1-2 | once | TRBV4-3 | -